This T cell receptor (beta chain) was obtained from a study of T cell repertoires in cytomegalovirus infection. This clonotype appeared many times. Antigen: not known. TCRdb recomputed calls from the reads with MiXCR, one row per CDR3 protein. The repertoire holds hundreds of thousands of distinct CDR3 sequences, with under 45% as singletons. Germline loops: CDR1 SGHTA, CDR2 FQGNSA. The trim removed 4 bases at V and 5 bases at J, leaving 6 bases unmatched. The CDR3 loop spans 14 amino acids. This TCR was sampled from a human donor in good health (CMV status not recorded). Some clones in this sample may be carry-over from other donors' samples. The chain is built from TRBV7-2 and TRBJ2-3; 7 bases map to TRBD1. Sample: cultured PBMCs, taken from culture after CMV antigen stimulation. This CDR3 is CASSSQGVGDTQYF. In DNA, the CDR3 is TGTGCCAGCAGCTCCCAGGGGGTTGGAGATACGCAGTATTTT.